The 14 T cell receptor beta chains below come from one sample, sequenced in a study of T cells after yellow fever vaccination. TCRdb recomputed calls from the 5' RACE reads with MiXCR, one row per CDR3 protein. This repertoire shows around 180,000 distinct CDR3 sequences, roughly 6.4% found once; its top ten account for 2.5% to 3.5%. The sequenced sample was CD4+ T cells sorted from PBMCs, obtained on the day of the first yellow fever vaccination. Receptor source: a man aged 18 to 30 who received the YFV17D yellow fever vaccine.

The table lists this clonotype with many counts. The chain uses TRBV11-1 and TRBJ2-2; D possibly corresponds to TRBD1 (6 bases). The CDR3 covers 20 residues. CDR1 is SGHAT and CDR2 is FQDESV in the germline V gene (reference sequence). Trimming shortened V by 4 bases and J by 4 bases, and 28 bases separated the two germline ends. The CDR3 nucleotides read TGTGCCAGCAGCTCCCCATTAGGAAGGGGGACGGCAAAAACCACCGGGGAGCTGTTTTTT. Translation gives CASSSPLGRGTAKTTGELFF.

V and J are TRBV7-2 and TRBJ1-2, with 8 bases fitting TRBD1. The V gene end was trimmed by 3 bases and the J gene end by 4 bases; junction bases not matched to a gene: 4. CDR3 length: 14 residues. CDR1 and CDR2 (germline): SGHTA, FQGNSA. CDR3 sequence reads: CASSFSQGGYGYTF. The CDR3 DNA is TGTGCCAGCAGCTTCTCACAGGGGGGCTATGGCTACACCTTC. Full variable domain (missing parts from reference TRBV7-2 and TRBJ1-2): GAGVSQSPSNKVTEKGKDVELRCDPISGHTALYWYRQSLGQGLEFLIYFQGNSAPDKSGLPSDRFSAERTGGSVSTLTIQRTQQEDSAVYLCASSFSQGGYGYTFGSGTRLTVV.

This clonotype was seen repeatedly, ten times or more. The chain is built from TRBV19 and TRBJ2-1; D uncertain. CDR1 LNHDA and CDR2 SQIVND come from the germline V gene (reference sequence). With 6 bases removed from V and 6 bases from J, the gap between germline ends came to 6 bases. This CDR3 spans 11 amino acids. The CDR3 loop reads CASRLSNEQFF. DNA for the CDR3: TGTGCCAGTAGGCTAAGCAATGAGCAGTTCTTC.

In its sample, this clonotype was seen many times. The chain's CDR3 is CASSLAGAATGGYTF. In nucleotides, the CDR3 is TGCGCCAGCAGCTTGGCTGGGGCAGCGACGGGCGGCTACACCTTC. This sequence joins TRBV5-1 and TRBJ1-2; a weak D match, TRBD1 (5 bases). CDR3 length: 15 amino acids. In germline, CDR1 is SGHRS, CDR2 YFSETQ. V was trimmed by 0 bases and J by 8 bases, leaving 17 bases between them.

The sample holds a few counts of this clonotype. The chain joins TRBV12-3 or TRBV12-4 to TRBJ1-2; D is unclear. The length of the CDR3 is 12 residues. V lost 3 bases and J lost 6, with 8 bases in between. CDR3 sequence reads: CASSFVLHGYTF. The CDR3 DNA sequence: TGTGCCAGCAGTTTCGTCCTGCATGGCTACACCTTC.

The V and J genes are TRBV28 and TRBJ2-2; tentatively, D is TRBD1 or TRBD2 (5 bases each). This CDR3 contains 15 residues. Germline CDR1 is MDHEN and CDR2 is SYDVKM. Trimming cost V 6 bases and J 0 bases, with 11 bases left between them. The CDR3 DNA reads as TGTGCCAGCAGAAATTGGGGGTCGAACACCGGGGAGCTGTTTTTT. Translated: CASRNWGSNTGELFF.

This clonotype was picked up a small number of times. The chain recombines TRBV7-9 with TRBJ2-3, with 10 bases aligning to TRBD2. The CDR3 covers 16 residues. CDR1 and CDR2 from the germline V gene are SEHNR and FQNEAQ (reference sequence). The V segment lost 1 base and the J segment 3 bases; nucleotides outside the gene matches: 4. This chain's CDR3 is CASSLEGTSVTDTQYF. The DNA for the CDR3 is TGTGCCAGCAGCTTAGAGGGGACTAGCGTGACAGATACGCAGTATTTT.

The CDR3: CASSFYYSSGELFF. The CDR3 DNA reads TGTGCCAGCAGCTTTTATTATAGCTCCGGGGAGCTGTTTTTT. The chain couples TRBV7-9 to TRBJ2-2; D remains ambiguous. The CDR3 covers 14 residues. Germline loops: CDR1 SEHNR, CDR2 FQNEAQ (reference sequence). The V end lost 3 bases, the J end lost 6 bases, and 11 bases lay between the germline ends.

At least ten counts were recorded for this clonotype. J is TRBJ2-5 and V is TRBV10-3, with TRBD2 matching 14 bases. Germline V gives CDR1 ENHRY, CDR2 SYGVKD. The CDR3 is 16 amino acids. Trimming removed 7 bases from V and 3 bases from J; junction bases left unmatched: 7. CDR3 nucleotide sequence: TGTGCCATCAAGGCCGGGACTAGCGGGGGAAAAGAGACCCAGTACTTC. It is translated as CAIKAGTSGGKETQYF.

This clonotype has a count of ten or more. The chain carries TRBV7-2 and TRBJ1-2; 9 bases are shared with TRBD1. Germline V gene data show CDR1 as SGHTA and CDR2 as FQGNSA. V lost 4 bases, J lost 8 bases, and 8 bases stayed unmatched. The CDR3 contains 14 residues. The CDR3 protein is CASSSGTGQEGYTF. The DNA of the CDR3 is TGTGCCAGCAGCTCCGGGACAGGGCAGGAGGGCTACACCTTC.

The V call is TRBV15, the J call TRBJ1-6; unclear D gene. This CDR3 has 15 amino acids. Germline V gives CDR1 LNHNV, CDR2 YYDKDF (reference sequence). V lost 3 bases and J 3 bases, leaving 9 bases between the germline ends. The CDR3 DNA reads TGTGCCACCAGCAGGGAGGAGATCTATAATTCACCCCTCCACTTT. Protein: CATSREEIYNSPLHF.

This clonotype has a count of ten or more. The rearrangement uses TRBV20-1 and TRBJ1-1; 8 bases line up with TRBD1. Per germline, CDR1 DFQATT and CDR2 SNEGSKA (reference sequence). Trimming took 4 bases from V and 4 from J; bases not matched to a gene: 8. The CDR3 extends over 14 amino acids. CDR3 sequence: CSATSGGAGTEAFF. The CDR3 DNA follows: TGCAGTGCTACCTCAGGGGGCGCTGGCACTGAAGCTTTCTTT.

The V and J genes are TRBV3-1 and TRBJ2-3; the D is unclear. V was cut by 1 base and J by 0 bases, with 5 bases left in between. This CDR3 comprises 14 residues. Germline loops: CDR1 LGHDT, CDR2 YNNKEL (reference sequence). This CDR3 is CASSQGHSTDTQYF. As DNA, the CDR3 is TGTGCCAGCAGCCAAGGACACAGCACAGATACGCAGTATTTT.

This clonotype was found a few times. The V gene is TRBV5-6, the J gene TRBJ1-6; TRBD1 matches 9 bases. CDR1 and CDR2 from the germline V gene are SGHDT and YYEEEE. This CDR3 region has 14 residues. J lost 13 bases, V lost 0 bases, and 5 bases had no gene match. The CDR3 reads CASSLAGQGSPLHF. Here the CDR3 DNA reads TGTGCCAGCAGCTTGGCAGGACAGGGGTCCCCCCTCCACTTT.